This T cell receptor (beta chain) was recovered during a study of Ad26.COV2.S vaccination and SARS-CoV-2 variants. Across the study: The study gave Ad26.COV2.S intramuscularly, once or twice 56 days apart.

This clone has a single count. The CDR3 is 16 amino acids. Trimming removed 5 bases from V and 0 bases from J; junction bases left unmatched: 3. Per the germline V gene, CDR1 is MRHNA and CDR2 is SNTAGT. As for treatment: about 20 received Ad26.COV2.S at low or high dose, single or two shots; about 5 received placebo; per-sample allocation not given. Specimens were obtained on day 63 following the first vaccine or placebo injection. Ad26.COV2.S expressed prefusion-stabilized spike from the original Wuhan strain. Produced via immunoSEQ multiplex PCR; TCRdb's table is partial and in-frame only. The profile shows 350,000 to 500,000 clones, 75% to 95% of them singletons.

This sequence was found in a person aged 18 to 65 who received the Ad26.COV2.S COVID-19 vaccine or a placebo. The V call is TRBV6-4, the J call TRBJ2-2; 10 bases are shared with TRBD2. The sequencing here drew on peripheral blood, taken in a trial of Ad26.COV2.S vaccine versus placebo. In nucleotides, the CDR3 is TGTGCCAGCAGTTCTAGCGGGAGTTCGAACACCGGGGAGCTGTTTTTT. This encodes CASSSSGSSNTGELFF.